Each of the 26 T cell receptor beta chains below was sequenced from the same sample in a study of T cell repertoires in cytomegalovirus infection. These receptors lack a known antigen. Via MiXCR, TCRdb re-called the reads, giving one row per CDR3 protein. The sample lists a few hundred thousand distinct CDR3 sequences, about 40% occurring once. The material sequenced was cultured PBMCs, taken from culture after CMV antigen stimulation. The receptor source for this set is a human donor in good health (CMV status not recorded). Some clones in this sample may be carry-over from other donors' samples.

This clonotype is a singleton in its sample. The chain recombines TRBV3-1 with TRBJ1-4; tentatively, D is TRBD1 (6 bases). The CDR3 is 15 amino acids. Germline V CDR1 and CDR2: LGHDT, YNNKEL (reference sequence). With 3 bases removed from V and 7 bases from J, the gap between germline ends came to 15 bases. CDR3 DNA sequence: TGTGCCAGCAGCCATGGTCGGGGGCTCGGTGAAAAACTGTTTTTT. Amino acids: CASSHGRGLGEKLFF.

This clonotype has just one count. The chain has TRBV28 and TRBJ1-6, with D possibly TRBD1 on 6 matching bases. Germline CDR1 MDHEN, CDR2 SYDVKM. V dropped 2 bases and J dropped 11 bases, with 16 bases sitting between them. CDR3 size: 15 residues. CDR3 protein: CASSLRSQGRPPLHF. The CDR3 nucleotides are TGTGCCAGCAGTTTAAGGTCCCAGGGGAGGCCACCCCTCCACTTT.

The chain links TRBV28 to TRBJ2-3, with 8 bases that match TRBD2. The CDR3 covers 15 residues. The J segment lost 5 bases and the V segment lost 8 bases, leaving 12 bases of the junction unmatched. Per germline, CDR1 MDHEN and CDR2 SYDVKM. CDR3 sequence: CASGSAAGVGDTQYF. In nucleotides, the CDR3 is TGTGCCAGCGGATCAGCAGCGGGAGTGGGAGATACGCAGTATTTT.

The CDR3 bases are TGTGCCAGCAGCTTGCGACTAGTTGGCGGGGAGCTGTTTTTT. Residues: CASSLRLVGGELFF. The chain employs TRBV7-6 and TRBJ2-2; perhaps TRBD2 as D (6 bases). This CDR3 has 14 residues. Germline V CDR1 and CDR2: SGHVS, FNYEAQ. V lost 3 bases and J lost 7, with 12 bases in between.

V is TRBV9 and J is TRBJ2-1, with D uncertain. The CDR3 totals 15 residues. Germline V gene data show CDR1 as SGDLS and CDR2 as YYNGEE. V shed 1 base and J shed 2 bases, with 10 bases lying between them. The CDR3 region is CASSVFKGPYNEQFF. For the CDR3, the DNA is TGTGCCAGCAGCGTATTTAAAGGGCCCTACAATGAGCAGTTCTTC.

This clonotype appeared a few times. V usage is TRBV7-8 and J usage is TRBJ2-3, with TRBD2 identical over 12 bases. The ends lost 5 bases at V and 2 bases at J; junction bases unmatched: 5. Germline V gene lookup returns CDR1 SGHVS and CDR2 FQNEAQ. The length of the CDR3 is 16 residues. The CDR3 region is CASSLWTSGNTDTQYF. The CDR3 bases are TGTGCCAGCAGCCTCTGGACTAGCGGGAACACAGATACGCAGTATTTT. The complete variable domain, with remaining parts taken from reference TRBV7-8 and TRBJ2-3, reads GAGVSQSPRYKVAKRGQDVALRCDPISGHVSLFWYQQALGQGPEFLTYFQNEAQLDKSGLPSDRFFAERPEGSVSTLKIQRTQQEDSAVYLCASSLWTSGNTDTQYFGPGTRLTVL.

CDR3 sequence (DNA): TGTGCCAGCTCTTGGAAGGGGGCCGGGGGGAGCACTGAAGCTTTCTTT. Its protein is CASSWKGAGGSTEAFF. The chain has TRBV7-2 and TRBJ1-1, with 7 bases aligning to TRBD1. Trimming cost V 8 bases and J 4 bases; bases outside gene matches: 16. Germline CDR1 SGHTA, CDR2 FQGNSA. This CDR3 comprises 16 residues.

As to this clonotype: Germline and junction disagree at one end, which may indicate a read error. The rearrangement links TRBV7-8 to TRBJ1-2; D is perhaps TRBD1 (5 bases). Germline lookup yields CDR1 SGHVS and CDR2 FQNEAQ. This CDR3 contains 13 residues. Here the CDR3 reads CASGDLRGYDYTF. The CDR3 DNA reads TGTGCCTCCGGAGACCTCCGGGGCTATGACTACACCTTC.

The J gene is TRBJ1-1, the V gene TRBV18; D is uncertain. CDR1 KGHSH and CDR2 LQKENI come from the germline V gene. The germline V and J ends were trimmed by 5 bases and 0 bases, with 7 bases remaining between them. The CDR3 loop spans 13 amino acids. CDR3 DNA: TGTGCCAGCTCAAAGGGAATGAACACTGAAGCTTTCTTT. Translation gives CASSKGMNTEAFF.

The V gene is TRBV3-1, the J gene TRBJ2-1, with TRBD1 matching over 7 bases. The CDR3 spans 17 residues. The germline V gene has CDR1 LGHDT and CDR2 YNNKEL (reference sequence). V trimming: 4 bases; J trimming: 1 base; junction bases outside the gene matches: 10. The CDR3 reads CASSPLRDRESYNEQFF. CDR3 sequence (DNA): TGTGCCAGCAGCCCTCTCCGAGACAGGGAGTCCTACAATGAGCAGTTCTTC.

This clonotype was counted at least ten times. The chain employs TRBV7-2 and TRBJ1-1, with D possibly matching TRBD1 (5 bases). CDR1 SGHTA and CDR2 FQGNSA come from the germline V gene. The CDR3 contains 13 residues. V lost 5 bases and J 1 base, leaving 8 bases between the germline ends. The CDR3 loop reads CASSHQGNTEAFF. Written as DNA, the CDR3 is TGTGCCAGCAGCCATCAGGGGAACACTGAAGCTTTCTTT.

The V gene is TRBV7-2, the J gene TRBJ2-6; D may be TRBD1 (5 bases). Germline CDR1 SGHTA, CDR2 FQGNSA. The CDR3 is 15 residues long. Trimming pared 5 bases from V and 0 bases from J, leaving 8 bases between. The CDR3 nucleotides are TGTGCCAGCAGCCCAGGGTTCTCTGGGGCCAACGTCCTGACTTTC. Amino acids: CASSPGFSGANVLTF.

The V call is TRBV15, the J call TRBJ2-1, with D unclear. V lost 0 bases, J lost 10 bases, and 10 bases lay in between. This CDR3 comprises 13 residues. Per the germline V gene, CDR1 is LNHNV and CDR2 is YYDKDF (reference sequence). Here the CDR3 reads CATSRDLVGEQFF. The CDR3 DNA is TGTGCCACCAGCAGAGATCTGGTTGGAGAGCAGTTCTTC.

The gene calls are TRBV29-1 and TRBJ1-2; perhaps TRBD1 as D (5 bases). This CDR3 comprises 12 residues. Trimming shortened V by 6 bases and J by 1 base, and 9 bases separated the two germline ends. Germline CDR1 is SQVTM and CDR2 is ANQGSEA. The CDR3 bases are TGCAGCGTCGTGGACATTAACTATGGCTACACCTTC. The encoded protein is CSVVDINYGYTF.

This clonotype was counted only a few times. This rearrangement joins TRBV7-2 to TRBJ1-3; the D is unclear. The CDR3 totals 14 residues. With 5 bases removed from V and 4 bases from J, the gap between germline ends came to 12 bases. Germline CDR1 is SGHTA and CDR2 is FQGNSA. Here the CDR3 DNA reads TGTGCCAGCAGCGCCTCCACTTCAGGAAACACCATATATTTT. It is translated as CASSASTSGNTIYF.

The chain is built from TRBV12-3 or TRBV12-4 and TRBJ1-5, with D possibly matching TRBD1 (6 bases). Trimming removed 5 bases from V and 6 bases from J, with 14 bases in between. The CDR3 sequence is 14 residues long. The CDR3 protein is CASSPHRVVQPQHF. The CDR3 DNA is TGTGCCAGCAGTCCCCACAGGGTTGTTCAGCCCCAGCATTTT.

The rearrangement uses TRBV14 and TRBJ2-5; 12 nucleotides match TRBD2. The CDR3 spans 16 residues. The V gene end was trimmed by 4 bases and the J gene end by 4 bases; junction bases not matched to a gene: 7. CDR1 and CDR2 from the germline V gene are SGHDN and FVKESK. The CDR3 loop is CASSRRGLAGRETQYF. DNA of the CDR3: TGTGCCAGCAGCCGCCGAGGACTAGCGGGAAGAGAGACCCAGTACTTC.

The V gene is TRBV19, the J gene TRBJ2-1, with 8 bases that match TRBD2. Germline V CDR1 and CDR2: LNHDA, SQIVND (reference sequence). Trimming took 5 bases from V and 4 from J; bases not matched to a gene: 4. The CDR3 is 14 residues long. The CDR3: CASSPTSGYNEQFF. As DNA, the CDR3 is TGTGCCAGTAGTCCTACTAGCGGATACAATGAGCAGTTCTTC.

The CDR3: CASNTETYQETQYF. CDR3 DNA sequence: TGTGCCAGCAACACGGAGACGTACCAAGAGACCCAGTACTTC. The V gene is TRBV7-2, the J gene TRBJ2-5; D gene uncertain. V dropped 7 bases and J dropped 0 bases, with 12 bases sitting between them. The CDR3 runs to 14 residues. The germline V gene encodes CDR1 SGHTA and CDR2 FQGNSA.

V and J are TRBV6-8 and TRBJ2-5; 7 bases are shared with TRBD2. The germline V gene encodes CDR1 MNHGY and CDR2 SAAAGT. J gave up 2 bases and V 7 bases, and 10 bases lay outside the gene matches. This CDR3 has 15 amino acids. As DNA, the CDR3 is TGTGCCAGCAATCCTCGCCGGGGGGTTCAAGAGACCCAGTACTTC. It translates to CASNPRRGVQETQYF.

J is TRBJ2-3 and V is TRBV7-4; D is possibly TRBD1 (5 bases). V lost 5 bases and J 10 bases, leaving 13 bases between the germline ends. There are 12 residues in the CDR3. The V gene's germline CDR1 is SGHVT and CDR2 SQSDAQ. CDR3 sequence reads: CASSPDTGSQYF. Written as DNA, the CDR3 is TGTGCCAGCAGCCCAGACACAGGTTCGCAGTATTTT.

This clonotype came up once. This chain connects TRBV3-1 to TRBJ2-6, with D uncertain. The CDR3 is 16 amino acids. CDR1 is LGHDT, CDR2 YNNKEL, per germline (reference sequence). Trimming took off 1 base at V and 0 bases at J, with 7 bases between the two ends. In nucleotides, the CDR3 is TGTGCCAGCAGCCAAGGTCGCAGCTCTGGGGCCAACGTCCTGACTTTC. It specifies CASSQGRSSGANVLTF.

This clonotype was found a few times. V gene TRBV7-9 combines with J gene TRBJ1-2, with 8 nucleotides matching TRBD1. The CDR3 contains 14 residues. Germline assignment: CDR1 SEHNR and CDR2 FQNEAQ (reference sequence). V lost 2 bases and J lost 8; bases outside the gene matches: 7. The CDR3: CASSLRQGKRGYTF. CDR3 nucleotides: TGTGCCAGCAGCTTAAGACAGGGGAAGAGGGGCTACACCTTC.

The V call is TRBV7-2, the J call TRBJ2-2; no firm D call. Trimming removed 7 bases at V and 1 base at J, with 13 bases between. Germline CDR1 reads SGHTA; CDR2 reads FQGNSA. The CDR3 extends over 15 amino acids. The CDR3 sequence is CASTLLGWNTGELFF. CDR3 nucleotides: TGTGCCAGCACCCTTCTGGGGTGGAACACCGGGGAGCTGTTTTTT.

This clonotype has more than one count but fewer than ten. The rearrangement joins TRBV7-6 to TRBJ1-2; 8 bases line up with TRBD1. The V gene end was trimmed by 2 bases and the J gene end by 4 bases; junction bases not matched to a gene: 9. Germline loops: CDR1 SGHVS, CDR2 FNYEAQ. The CDR3 is made up of 16 amino acids. CDR3 coding DNA: TGTGCCAGCAGCTTAACACAGGGGGATGGGTTCTATGGCTACACCTTC. Translating gives CASSLTQGDGFYGYTF.

Ten or more counts support this clonotype. The chain employs TRBV7-2 and TRBJ1-1; no reliable D call. Trimming shortened V by 5 bases and J by 6 bases, and 13 bases separated the two germline ends. This CDR3 comprises 13 residues. CDR1 and CDR2 from the germline V gene are SGHTA and FQGNSA. The CDR3 bases are TGTGCCAGCAGCAGACAATCAGGAGCTGAAGCTTTCTTT. This codes for CASSRQSGAEAFF. Full variable domain (outside the CDR3, taken from reference TRBV7-2 and TRBJ1-1): GAGVSQSPSNKVTEKGKDVELRCDPISGHTALYWYRQSLGQGLEFLIYFQGNSAPDKSGLPSDRFSAERTGGSVSTLTIQRTQQEDSAVYLCASSRQSGAEAFFGQGTRLTVV.